These 22 T cell receptor beta chains came from one sample sequenced in a study of shared clonotypes between healthy human individuals. Repertoires were generated with immunoSEQ multiplex PCR, while TCRdb's copy carries only in-frame clones and drops some. Of about 1.5 million clones in the sample, over 95% are singletons; the top ten hold approximately 1.1%. Sequences were obtained from naive CD4+ T cells sorted from blood. Indicated subset: CD45RA+ positively selected. The receptors were gathered from a man aged 25-40 years in good health.

The chain uses TRBV9 and TRBJ2-7; possibly TRBD1 for D (6 bases). Germline CDR1 is SGDLS and CDR2 is YYNGEE. The CDR3 consists of 14 residues. V was pared by 3 bases and J by 7 bases, with 17 bases between. As DNA, the CDR3 is TGTGCCAGCAGCGCCCGGGGTGGGGGCTCTGAGCAGTACTTC. Translated, it gives CASSARGGGSEQYF. The full variable domain, in which reference TRBV9 and TRBJ2-7 provide the parts outside the CDR3, is DSGVTQTPKHLITATGQRVTLRCSPRSGDLSVYWYQQSLDQGLQFLIQYYNGEERAKGNILERFSAQQFPDLHSELNLSSLELGDSALYFCASSARGGGSEQYFGPGTRLTVT.

DNA for the CDR3: TGTGCCAGTAAACAGGTTGGCGGCTACACCTTC. It translates to CASKQVGGYTF. This chain links TRBV7-9 with TRBJ1-2, with D perhaps matching TRBD1 (5 bases). Deletions cut 9 bases from V and 8 bases from J, with 13 bases between. Germline V gene lookup returns CDR1 SEHNR and CDR2 FQNEAQ (reference sequence). There are 11 residues in the CDR3.

This chain uses TRBV9 with TRBJ1-3; TRBD1 might be the D (5 bases). Trimming stripped 6 bases from V and 0 bases from J, with 13 bases between. CDR3 length: 15 residues. The germline V gene has CDR1 SGDLS and CDR2 YYNGEE. The CDR3 protein is CASTRDGNSGNTIYF. CDR3 nucleotide sequence: TGTGCCAGCACCCGGGACGGAAACTCTGGAAACACCATATATTTT.

This chain uses TRBV6-1 with TRBJ2-7; TRBD1 matches 11 bases. CDR3 size: 14 residues. V lost 6 bases to trimming and J lost 4 bases; unmatched junction nucleotides: 5. In germline, CDR1 is MNHNS, CDR2 SASEGT. Here the CDR3 reads CASSPRDRGYEQYF. As DNA, the CDR3 is TGTGCCAGCAGCCCCCGGGACAGGGGGTACGAGCAGTACTTC.

J is TRBJ2-7 and V is TRBV9; weak D call: TRBD2 (6 bases). Trimming took off 0 bases at V and 4 bases at J, with 11 bases between the two ends. The germline CDR1 and CDR2 sequences are SGDLS and YYNGEE. The CDR3 loop spans 14 amino acids. CDR3 in DNA: TGTGCCAGCAGCGTAGGTAGCGGAGTTTACGAGCAGTACTTC. The encoded protein is CASSVGSGVYEQYF.

The chain links TRBV4-2 to TRBJ2-3; 7 nucleotides match TRBD2. Germline V gene sequence: CDR1 LGHNA, CDR2 YNFKEQ. Unmatched junction bases numbered 8, after V lost 0 bases and J lost 2 bases. CDR3 length: 17 amino acids. The CDR3 DNA is TGTGCCAGCAGCCAAGATAGCGGGCGGGACCTCACAGATACGCAGTATTTT. Translating it yields CASSQDSGRDLTDTQYF.

The chain joins TRBV28 to TRBJ2-2, with D perhaps matching TRBD1 or TRBD2 (5 bases each). V lost 7 bases and J 8 bases, leaving 14 bases between the germline ends. From germline, CDR1 is MDHEN and CDR2 SYDVKM. The CDR3 has 13 residues. The DNA of the CDR3 is TGTGCCAGCATACTCCGGGGCGTAGGGGAGCTGTTTTTT. Protein: CASILRGVGELFF.

The chain employs TRBV28 and TRBJ1-2; TRBD1 matches 8 bases. This CDR3 has 12 amino acids. J was trimmed by 8 bases and V by 10 bases; bases with no gene match: 9. Per germline, CDR1 MDHEN and CDR2 SYDVKM. CDR3 protein: CANRAGGGGYTF. The CDR3 DNA follows: TGTGCCAACCGAGCAGGGGGCGGCGGCTACACCTTC.

The rearrangement uses TRBV4-2 and TRBJ2-7; D gene uncertain. The CDR3 runs 14 residues. Trimming removed 1 base from V and 0 bases from J, with 7 bases in between. Germline-derived CDR1 and CDR2 are LGHNA and YNFKEQ. This CDR3 reads CASSQGGSSYEQYF. The CDR3 DNA reads as TGTGCCAGCAGCCAAGGAGGCTCCTCCTACGAGCAGTACTTC.

V usage is TRBV25-1 and J usage is TRBJ2-4; possibly TRBD1 or TRBD2 for D (5 bases each). The CDR3 spans 16 residues. Germline V lookup: CDR1 MGHDK, CDR2 SYGVNS. Trimming took 3 bases from V and 0 from J, leaving 12 bases between them. CDR3 protein: CASSETPGPAKNIQYF. As DNA, the CDR3 is TGTGCCAGCAGTGAGACTCCGGGACCAGCCAAAAACATTCAGTACTTC.

The chain couples TRBV7-2 to TRBJ1-5; no definite D call. V was clipped by 5 bases and J by 11 bases, with 25 bases between them. The CDR3 has 16 residues. Germline CDR1 and CDR2: SGHTA and FQGNSA. The CDR3 DNA is TGTGCCAGCAGCCCTTCGATCATTAAAGCAGATGTGGCCCAGCATTTT. Residues: CASSPSIIKADVAQHF. Full variable domain (remainder filled in from reference TRBV7-2 and TRBJ1-5): GAGVSQSPSNKVTEKGKDVELRCDPISGHTALYWYRQSLGQGLEFLIYFQGNSAPDKSGLPSDRFSAERTGGSVSTLTIQRTQQEDSAVYLCASSPSIIKADVAQHFGDGTRLSIL.

This chain uses TRBV19 with TRBJ2-1; maybe TRBD2 (5 bases). The germline V gene has CDR1 LNHDA and CDR2 SQIVND (reference sequence). There are 15 residues in the CDR3. Deletions cut 3 bases from V and 8 bases from J, with 17 bases between. The CDR3 loop reads CASSISGASSYEQFF. As DNA, the CDR3 is TGTGCCAGTAGTATTTCCGGAGCTAGCTCATATGAGCAGTTCTTC.

V usage is TRBV11-1 and J usage is TRBJ1-4; 8 bases are shared with TRBD1. With 5 bases clipped from V and 8 bases from J, the junction kept 10 bases outside the gene matches. CDR3 length: 15 residues. Per germline, CDR1 SGHAT and CDR2 FQDESV (reference sequence). In DNA, the CDR3 is TGTGCCAGCAGCACGGGACAGGTATTAGAAGAAAAACTGTTTTTT. Protein product: CASSTGQVLEEKLFF.

V gene TRBV9 combines with J gene TRBJ1-1; D remains unclear. The CDR3 has 13 residues. The germline V and J ends were trimmed by 3 bases and 1 base, with 7 bases remaining between them. The germline gives CDR1 SGDLS, CDR2 YYNGEE. The CDR3 region has the DNA TGTGCCAGCAGCGGGCTGGGGAACACTGAAGCTTTCTTT. Translated: CASSGLGNTEAFF.

The V call is TRBV5-1, the J call TRBJ2-1; possible D gene TRBD2, 6 bases. The CDR3 is 15 residues long. Germline assignment: CDR1 SGHRS and CDR2 YFSETQ. The ends were cut back, 7 bases at V and 1 base at J, with 15 bases in the middle. CDR3 protein: CASRRWGDSYNEQFF. The CDR3 nucleotides read TGCGCCAGCCGCCGCTGGGGGGATTCCTACAATGAGCAGTTCTTC.

The chain has TRBV25-1 and TRBJ2-3; maybe TRBD2 (5 bases). V shed 2 bases and J shed 2 bases, with 14 bases lying between them. The CDR3 spans 16 residues. Germline values: CDR1 MGHDK, CDR2 SYGVNS. The CDR3 DNA is TGTGCCAGCAGTGAAACCTTTGGTCGGGACACAGATACGCAGTATTTT. Translation: CASSETFGRDTDTQYF.

The V and J genes are TRBV4-2 and TRBJ2-3, with 9 bases matching TRBD2. The germline CDR1 and CDR2 sequences are LGHNA and YNFKEQ. CDR3 length: 16 amino acids. The ends lost 2 bases at V and 3 bases at J; junction bases unmatched: 6. The CDR3 sequence is CASSQSSSGKTDTQYF. DNA for the CDR3: TGTGCCAGCAGCCAATCATCTAGCGGGAAGACAGATACGCAGTATTTT.

The chain has TRBV6-5 and TRBJ1-5, with D unresolved. The length of the CDR3 is 14 residues. V was pared by 7 bases and J by 1 base, with 11 bases between. Germline V gene sequence: CDR1 MNHEY, CDR2 SVGAGI. The CDR3 DNA reads TGTGCCAGCACCAGCGGGGTGAGCAATCAGCCCCAGCATTTT. This translates into CASTSGVSNQPQHF.

The V and J genes are TRBV5-1 and TRBJ2-1; D not resolved. The V end was cut by 3 bases, the J end by 4 bases, with 5 bases between. Germline-derived CDR1 and CDR2 are SGHRS and YFSETQ. This CDR3 has 12 residues. DNA of the CDR3: TGCGCCAGCAGCTCTAGGTACAATGAGCAGTTCTTC. Translating it yields CASSSRYNEQFF.

The chain employs TRBV18 and TRBJ2-3; unclear D gene. In germline, CDR1 is KGHSH, CDR2 LQKENI. CDR3 length equals 14 residues. The V end lost 1 base, the J end lost 2 bases, and 7 bases lay between the germline ends. CDR3 residues: CASSPLAVTDTQYF. The CDR3 DNA reads TGTGCCAGCTCACCACTGGCGGTCACAGATACGCAGTATTTT. Full variable domain (remainder filled in from reference TRBV18 and TRBJ2-3): NAGVMQNPRHLVRRRGQEARLRCSPMKGHSHVYWYRQLPEEGLKFMVYLQKENIIDESGMPKERFSAEFPKEGPSILRIQQVVRGDSAAYFCASSPLAVTDTQYFGPGTRLTVL.

The chain uses TRBV29-1 and TRBJ1-5, with D unresolved. CDR3 size: 15 residues. Germline-derived CDR1 and CDR2 are SQVTM and ANQGSEA. Trimming shortened V by 4 bases and J by 6 bases, and 19 bases separated the two germline ends. DNA of the CDR3: TGCAGCGTTGCGGAGGCAGCCGGCGGTGGTCAGCCCCAGCATTTT. Translated, it gives CSVAEAAGGGQPQHF.

The chain uses TRBV7-2 and TRBJ2-5; 9 nucleotides match TRBD2. The V gene's germline CDR1 is SGHTA and CDR2 FQGNSA. With V trimmed by 3 bases and J by 3 bases, 11 bases remained unmatched. CDR3 size: 17 residues. CDR3 nucleotide sequence: TGTGCCAGCAGCTTGCCGGCGGGAGGGTATCTAGAAGAGACCCAGTACTTC. It encodes CASSLPAGGYLEETQYF.